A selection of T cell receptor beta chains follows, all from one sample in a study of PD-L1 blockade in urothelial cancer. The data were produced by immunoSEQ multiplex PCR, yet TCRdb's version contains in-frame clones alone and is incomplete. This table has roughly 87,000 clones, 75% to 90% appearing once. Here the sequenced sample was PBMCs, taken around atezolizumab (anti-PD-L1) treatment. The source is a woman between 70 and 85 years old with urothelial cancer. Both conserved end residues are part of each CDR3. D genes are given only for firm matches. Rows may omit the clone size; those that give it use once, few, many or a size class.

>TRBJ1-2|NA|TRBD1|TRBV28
TGTGCCAGCAGCCCGACAGGGTATGGCTACACCTTC
CASSPTGYGYTF
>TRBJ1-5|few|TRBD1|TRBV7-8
TGTGCCAGCAGCCAAGACAGGGGGCGTCAGCCCCAGCATTTT
CASSQDRGRQPQHF
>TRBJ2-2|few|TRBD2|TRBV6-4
TGTGCCAGTCCGAGCGGGAGCGACTTAAGAACCGGGGAGCTGTTTTTT
CASPSGSDLRTGELFF
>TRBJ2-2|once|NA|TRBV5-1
TGCGCCAGCAGCCACGGACAGATAACCGGGGAGCTGTTTTTT
CASSHGQITGELFF
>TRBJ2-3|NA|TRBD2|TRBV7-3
TGTGCCAGCAGCCATGGGACTAGCGGGAGCTGGGGCACAGATACGCAGTATTTT
CASSHGTSGSWGTDTQYF
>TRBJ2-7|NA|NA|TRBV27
TGTGCCAGCAGCGGCGGTGGGGGGGAGCAGTACTTC
CASSGGGGEQYF
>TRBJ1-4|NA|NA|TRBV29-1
TGCAGCGTTGGTTGGGGGGACGAAAAACTGTTTTTT
CSVGWGDEKLFF
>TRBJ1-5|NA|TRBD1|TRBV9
TGTGCCAGCAGCGCCCCTTCGACAGGGACAAGCAATCAGCCCCAGCATTTT
CASSAPSTGTSNQPQHF
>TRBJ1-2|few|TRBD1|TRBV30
TGTGCCTACGCGACAGGGGGGACCTATGGCTACACCTTC
CAYATGGTYGYTF
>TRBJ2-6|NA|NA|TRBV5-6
TGTGCCAGCAGCCCCACCCCCAGCTCTGGGGCCAACGTCCTGACTTTC
CASSPTPSSGANVLTF
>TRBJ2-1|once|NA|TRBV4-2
TGTGCCAGCAGCCAAGAAGAGGACTACAATGAGCAGTTCTTC
CASSQEEDYNEQFF
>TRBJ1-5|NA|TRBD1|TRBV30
TGTGCCTGGAGCGGACAGGGAGGACAGCCCCAGCATTTT
CAWSGQGGQPQHF
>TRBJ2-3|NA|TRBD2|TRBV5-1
TGCGCCAGCAGCTCCGGGGGGTTTGATACGCAGTATTTT
CASSSGGFDTQYF
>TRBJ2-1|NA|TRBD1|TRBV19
TGTGCCAGTAGTCCCTCAGCCGGGACAGGGGGCACTGAGCAGTTCTTC
CASSPSAGTGGTEQFF
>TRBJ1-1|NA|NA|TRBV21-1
TGTGCCAGCAGTAAAAACCGGGACTTTGGCACTGAAGCTTTCTTT
CASSKNRDFGTEAFF
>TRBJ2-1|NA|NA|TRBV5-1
TGCGCCAGCAGCTTGGCCACAGGGAGTCACAATGAGCAGTTCTTC
CASSLATGSHNEQFF